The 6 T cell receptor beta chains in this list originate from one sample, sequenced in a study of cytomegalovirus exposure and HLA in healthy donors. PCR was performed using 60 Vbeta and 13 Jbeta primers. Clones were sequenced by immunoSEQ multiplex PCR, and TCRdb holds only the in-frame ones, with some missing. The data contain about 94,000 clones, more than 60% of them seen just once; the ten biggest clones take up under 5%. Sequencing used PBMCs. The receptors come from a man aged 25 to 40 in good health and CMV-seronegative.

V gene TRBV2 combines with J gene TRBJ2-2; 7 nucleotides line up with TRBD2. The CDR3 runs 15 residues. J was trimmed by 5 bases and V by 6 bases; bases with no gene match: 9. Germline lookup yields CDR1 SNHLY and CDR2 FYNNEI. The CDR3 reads CASSRLAGRTGELFF. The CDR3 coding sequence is TGTGCCAGCAGCCGACTAGCTGGCAGGACCGGGGAGCTGTTTTTT.

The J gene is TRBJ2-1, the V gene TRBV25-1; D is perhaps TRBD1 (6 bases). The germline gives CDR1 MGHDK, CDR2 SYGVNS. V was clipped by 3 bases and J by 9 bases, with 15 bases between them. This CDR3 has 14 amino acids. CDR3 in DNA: TGTGCCAGCAGTGAGGGGGCACGAGGGGCTGAGCAGTTCTTC. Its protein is CASSEGARGAEQFF. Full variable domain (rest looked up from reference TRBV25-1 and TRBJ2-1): EADIYQTPRYLVIGTGKKITLECSQTMGHDKMYWYQQDPGMELHLIHYSYGVNSTEKGDLSSESTVSRIRTEHFPLTLESARPSHTSQYLCASSEGARGAEQFFGPGTRLTVL.

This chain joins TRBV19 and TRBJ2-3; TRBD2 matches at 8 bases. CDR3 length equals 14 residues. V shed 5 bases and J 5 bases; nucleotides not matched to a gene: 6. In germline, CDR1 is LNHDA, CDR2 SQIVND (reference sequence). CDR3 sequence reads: CASSRNGREDTQYF. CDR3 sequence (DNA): TGTGCCAGTAGTCGGAACGGGAGGGAAGATACGCAGTATTTT.

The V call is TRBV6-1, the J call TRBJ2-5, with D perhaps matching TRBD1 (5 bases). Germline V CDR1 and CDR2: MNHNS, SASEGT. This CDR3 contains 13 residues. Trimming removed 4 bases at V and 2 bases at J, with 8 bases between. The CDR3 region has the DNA TGTGCCAGCAGTGGGACAATTCAAGAGACCCAGTACTTC. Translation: CASSGTIQETQYF.

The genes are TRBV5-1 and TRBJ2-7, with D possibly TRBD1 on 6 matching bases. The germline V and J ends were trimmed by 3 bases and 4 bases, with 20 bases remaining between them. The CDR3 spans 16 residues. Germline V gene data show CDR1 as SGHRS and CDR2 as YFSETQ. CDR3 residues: CASSSVGQMGAYEQYF. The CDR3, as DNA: TGCGCCAGCAGCTCAGTGGGACAAATGGGGGCTTACGAGCAGTACTTC.

The CDR3 protein is CASSKGQGLDQPQHF. The CDR3 DNA is TGTGCCAGTAGTAAAGGACAGGGGTTGGATCAGCCCCAGCATTTT. The V and J genes are TRBV19 and TRBJ1-5; 9 bases match TRBD1. J was trimmed by 5 bases and V by 4 bases; bases with no gene match: 6. The CDR3 consists of 15 residues. The germline V gene has CDR1 LNHDA and CDR2 SQIVND (reference sequence).